Below, 18 T cell receptor beta chains from the same sample are listed, as sequenced in a study of glioma-infiltrating T cells after dendritic cell vaccination (dated by TCRdb to the mid-2010s). Library preparation employed the immunoSEQ multiplex PCR assay. TCRdb re-hosts the immuneACCESS table, in-frame sequences only. Its copies lack some clones; in the studies checked, an unresolved V gene accounts for under half of them, and the cause for the rest is not known. The sample yields 85,000 to 95,000 clones; around 86% were counted once. The ten largest account for roughly 14% of the sample. This material consisted of blood, taken before dendritic cell vaccination. All receptors come from a human donor with glioblastoma.

The chain links TRBV9 to TRBJ2-3, with D possibly TRBD2 on 6 matching bases. Germline CDR1 SGDLS, CDR2 YYNGEE. The V end lost 3 bases, the J end lost 1 base, and 15 bases lay between the germline ends. The CDR3 has 16 amino acids. CDR3 loop: CASSEVGGPGTDTQYF. The DNA for the CDR3 is TGTGCCAGCAGCGAGGTGGGGGGACCTGGCACAGATACGCAGTATTTT.

The chain combines TRBV5-4 with TRBJ1-1; 7 bases are a match to TRBD1. From germline, CDR1 is SGHNT and CDR2 YYREEE (reference sequence). J was trimmed by 1 base and V by 4 bases; bases with no gene match: 10. The CDR3 has 16 residues. CDR3: CASSPLRDRQNTEAFF. CDR3 DNA: TGTGCCAGCAGCCCTTTACGGGACAGACAGAACACTGAAGCTTTCTTT.

J is TRBJ2-7 and V is TRBV7-9, with D perhaps matching TRBD1 (5 bases). V was clipped by 1 base and J by 0 bases, with 10 bases between them. CDR1 is SEHNR, CDR2 FQNEAQ, per germline (reference sequence). This CDR3 is 15 amino acids long. Here the CDR3 reads CASSLETATSYEQYF. The CDR3, as DNA: TGTGCCAGCAGCTTAGAGACAGCTACCTCCTACGAGCAGTACTTC.

The chain couples TRBV2 to TRBJ2-1; 9 nucleotides agree with TRBD2. Germline V CDR1 and CDR2: SNHLY, FYNNEI. Trimming took 1 base from V and 15 from J; bases not matched to a gene: 10. The CDR3 has 14 residues. The CDR3 coding sequence is TGTGCCAGCAGTGAAGAGGCTAGCGGGACCGTCGGGTTCTTC. Its protein product is CASSEEASGTVGFF.

The J gene is TRBJ2-2, the V gene TRBV5-1; 8 positions match TRBD1. Looked up from germline, CDR1 is SGHRS and CDR2 is YFSETQ. The CDR3 has 15 residues. With 7 bases clipped from V and 7 bases from J, the junction kept 12 bases outside the gene matches. CDR3 nucleotide sequence: TGCGCCAGCGGTTGGGCAGGACAGGGCGACGGGGAGCTGTTTTTT. It codes for CASGWAGQGDGELFF.

The rearrangement links TRBV4-1 to TRBJ2-1; possible D gene TRBD2, 6 bases. The CDR3 consists of 17 residues. Between the trimmed V and J ends, which lost 6 bases and 3 bases, there was a span of 21 bases. Germline CDR1 and CDR2: MGHRA and YSYEKL. For the CDR3, the DNA is TGCGCCAGCAGAGACGGGACTCTCGCTTTCAACTACAATGAGCAGTTCTTC. Protein: CASRDGTLAFNYNEQFF.

The chain joins TRBV5-1 to TRBJ1-4, with D unresolved. Between the trimmed V and J ends, which lost 0 bases and 7 bases, there was a span of 13 bases. In germline, CDR1 is SGHRS, CDR2 YFSETQ. The CDR3 length is 15 residues. The CDR3 nucleotides read TGCGCCAGCAGCTTGGCGGGCGGGAAGGGTGAAAAACTGTTTTTT. It encodes CASSLAGGKGEKLFF.

The V call is TRBV6-5, the J call TRBJ2-1; 13 bases are shared with TRBD2. The V and J ends lost 6 bases and 13 bases, in that order; junction bases with no gene match: 6. The CDR3 runs 13 residues. Germline V gene sequence: CDR1 MNHEY, CDR2 SVGAGI. CDR3 DNA: TGTGCCAGCAGAAAGACTAGCGGGGGGATACAGTTCTTC. Residues: CASRKTSGGIQFF.

The chain recombines TRBV27 with TRBJ1-1, with D possibly matching TRBD1 (5 bases). V lost 1 base and J 3 bases, leaving 12 bases between the germline ends. This CDR3 spans 15 amino acids. Germline V gives CDR1 MNHEY, CDR2 SMNVEV (reference sequence). The CDR3 DNA reads as TGTGCCAGCAGTTTATTTCAGGGTTTGGACACTGAAGCTTTCTTT. The encoded protein is CASSLFQGLDTEAFF.

This chain joins TRBV2 and TRBJ1-2, with unresolved D. From germline, CDR1 is SNHLY and CDR2 FYNNEI. This CDR3 has 12 residues. V was pared by 0 bases and J by 4 bases, with 3 bases between. CDR3 nucleotides: TGTGCCAGCAGTGAAGCCAGCTATGGCTACACCTTC. Translating it yields CASSEASYGYTF.

The genes are TRBV28 and TRBJ2-1; TRBD1 might be the D (6 bases). This CDR3 region has 16 residues. Per germline, CDR1 MDHEN and CDR2 SYDVKM. The V gene lost 4 bases and the J gene lost 4 bases, with 17 bases spanning the gap. This CDR3 reads CASSSPETGKYNEQFF. The CDR3 DNA reads TGTGCCAGCAGTTCCCCCGAGACAGGAAAATACAATGAGCAGTTCTTC.

This chain connects TRBV6-5 to TRBJ1-3; 8 nucleotides match TRBD1. The V and J ends lost 6 bases and 2 bases, in that order; junction bases with no gene match: 6. Germline CDR1 is MNHEY and CDR2 is SVGAGI. This CDR3 spans 15 amino acids. CDR3 nucleotide sequence: TGTGCCAGCAGAGCACCAGGGGGCCCTGGAAACACCATATATTTT. This encodes CASRAPGGPGNTIYF.

This clone was observed once. V is TRBV2 and J is TRBJ1-1; D is unclear. The CDR3 runs to 11 residues. The germline CDR1 and CDR2 sequences are SNHLY and FYNNEI. V shed 4 bases and J shed 11 bases, with 11 bases lying between them. CDR3 nucleotides: TGTGCCAGCAGTGTATTACGAGGGGCTTTCTTT. Amino acids: CASSVLRGAFF.

This chain uses TRBV25-1 with TRBJ2-7, with D perhaps matching TRBD1 (8 bases). CDR3 length: 17 residues. Trimming removed 2 bases at V and 7 bases at J, with 24 bases between. From germline, CDR1 is MGHDK and CDR2 SYGVNS. The CDR3 nucleotides read TGTGCCAGCAGTGAAGGGTTGGGGGGGACAGGATGGGAGGAGCAGTACTTC. It encodes CASSEGLGGTGWEEQYF.

This chain joins TRBV12-1 and TRBJ2-5; TRBD1, the table's D call, was not compared with the DNA. TRBV12-1 is a known pseudogene. CDR3 size: 15 residues. This CDR3 reads CASSPGPTDTETQYF. DNA of the CDR3: TGTGCCAGCAGCCCAGGACCAACGGACACGGAGACCCAGTACTTC.

The chain recombines TRBV19 with TRBJ2-3; the match to TRBD1 covers 7 bases. In germline, CDR1 is LNHDA, CDR2 SQIVND (reference sequence). CDR3 length: 16 residues. V was pared by 5 bases and J by 5 bases, with 13 bases of the junction left unmatched. The CDR3 region is CASSAPGQGVRDTQYF. CDR3 bases: TGTGCCAGTAGTGCCCCGGGGCAGGGGGTACGAGATACGCAGTATTTT.

The V and J genes are TRBV20-1 and TRBJ1-1, with a tentative D call TRBD1 (5 bases). This CDR3 has 11 residues. From germline, CDR1 is DFQATT and CDR2 SNEGSKA (reference sequence). Trimming took 6 bases from V and 10 from J, leaving 15 bases between them. The CDR3 DNA follows: TGCAGTGCCTGGGGGGATAGGAGAGCTTTCTTT. Translated, it gives CSAWGDRRAFF.

The rearrangement joins TRBV28 to TRBJ2-7; possibly TRBD1 for D (6 bases). Germline assignment: CDR1 MDHEN and CDR2 SYDVKM. Trimming removed 6 bases from V and 1 base from J, with 10 bases in between. CDR3 length: 13 amino acids. In DNA form, the CDR3 reads TGTGCCAGCAGGAAAACAGGGTCCTACGAGCAGTACTTC. Translating gives CASRKTGSYEQYF.